This passage covers 21 T cell receptor beta chains from one sample sequenced in a study of control samples from healthy donors and cancer patients. The table came from immunoSEQ multiplex PCR; TCRdb's copy has only in-frame clones and leaves some out. The sample has tens of thousands of clones; around 87% are singletons. Sequenced input: blood. Receptors originate from a man aged 45-65 years in good health.

In DNA, the CDR3 is TGCGCCAGCAGCCAAATGGGCGGGGGACTCACAGATACGCAGTATTTT. Translated, it gives CASSQMGGGLTDTQYF. The V and J genes are TRBV4-1 and TRBJ2-3; 7 bases are shared with TRBD2. The CDR3 extends over 16 amino acids. V dropped 2 bases and J dropped 2; count of bases not matched to a gene: 7. Germline values: CDR1 MGHRA, CDR2 YSYEKL.

This clone occurred once. The V and J genes are TRBV7-9 and TRBJ2-7; TRBD1 might be the D (5 bases). Germline values: CDR1 SEHNR, CDR2 FQNEAQ (reference sequence). V shed 2 bases and J shed 4 bases, with 12 bases lying between them. This CDR3 comprises 14 residues. CDR3 sequence reads: CASSLTQGGYEQYF. The CDR3 DNA reads as TGTGCCAGCAGCTTAACCCAGGGCGGTTACGAGCAGTACTTC.

This chain uses TRBV6-6 with TRBJ2-7, with a tentative D call TRBD1 (6 bases). V was trimmed by 6 bases and J by 2 bases, leaving 11 bases between them. Germline V gene lookup returns CDR1 MNHNY and CDR2 SVGAGI (reference sequence). This CDR3 spans 13 amino acids. CDR3 in DNA: TGTGCCAGCAGACTTGACAGGCCCTACGAGCAGTACGTC. Its translation: CASRLDRPYEQYV.

The chain links TRBV6-2 or TRBV6-3 to TRBJ1-2; the D gene is possibly TRBD1 (6 bases). Germline V gene sequence: CDR1 MNHEY, CDR2 SVGEGT. The CDR3 length is 14 residues. V lost 2 bases, J lost 4 bases, and 11 bases lay in between. DNA of the CDR3: TGTGCCAGCAGTTACGGGGGGCACTCCTATGGCTACACCTTC. This sequence encodes CASSYGGHSYGYTF.

V is TRBV9 and J is TRBJ1-2; perhaps TRBD1 as D (5 bases). The V end was cut by 0 bases, the J end by 2 bases, with 5 bases between. Germline V lookup: CDR1 SGDLS, CDR2 YYNGEE. This CDR3 spans 13 amino acids. CDR3 in DNA: TGTGCCAGCAGCGTAGGACAGAACTATGGCTACACCTTC. It yields the protein CASSVGQNYGYTF.

The chain has TRBV5-1 and TRBJ2-1, with a possible D match to TRBD2 (6 bases). Trimming shortened V by 2 bases and J by 6 bases, and 15 bases separated the two germline ends. In germline, CDR1 is SGHRS, CDR2 YFSETQ. The CDR3 is 15 amino acids. CDR3 amino acids: CASSFGLTPGNEQFF. CDR3 in DNA: TGCGCCAGCAGCTTCGGACTAACACCCGGCAATGAGCAGTTCTTC.

The count of this clone is one. This sequence joins TRBV4-3 and TRBJ1-5; 7 positions match TRBD1. Trimming at V came to 3 bases and at J to 5 bases, leaving 7 bases not matched to a gene. This CDR3 has 15 residues. Germline values: CDR1 LGHNA, CDR2 YSLEER. The CDR3 here is CASSHQTGDYQPQHF. CDR3 coding DNA: TGCGCCAGCAGCCACCAAACAGGGGATTATCAGCCCCAGCATTTT.

The rearrangement links TRBV6-5 to TRBJ1-2, with a possible D match to TRBD1 (5 bases). The ends were cut back, 6 bases at V and 3 bases at J, with 11 bases in the middle. CDR1 MNHEY and CDR2 SVGAGI come from the germline V gene. The CDR3 is made up of 13 amino acids. The CDR3 sequence is CASRLTVDYGYTF. The CDR3 DNA is TGTGCCAGCAGGCTGACAGTAGACTATGGCTACACCTTC.

The J gene is TRBJ1-2, the V gene TRBV7-2; 8 positions match TRBD1. The CDR3 runs to 13 residues. Trimming at V came to 4 bases and at J to 8 bases, leaving 6 bases not matched to a gene. The V gene's germline CDR1 is SGHTA and CDR2 FQGNSA. The chain's CDR3 is CASSSQGASGYTF. In DNA form, the CDR3 reads TGTGCCAGCAGCTCTCAGGGGGCGAGCGGCTACACCTTC.

J is TRBJ1-1 and V is TRBV7-2; D remains unclear. Trimming removed 3 bases at V and 5 bases at J, with 4 bases between. The CDR3 is made up of 11 amino acids. Germline loops: CDR1 SGHTA, CDR2 FQGNSA. The CDR3 loop is CASSFVTEAFF. DNA of the CDR3: TGTGCCAGCAGCTTTGTTACTGAAGCTTTCTTT.

The chain combines TRBV7-9 with TRBJ2-1; D is unclear. CDR3 length: 12 amino acids. In germline, CDR1 is SEHNR, CDR2 FQNEAQ (reference sequence). V was clipped by 1 base and J by 8 bases, with 6 bases between them. As DNA, the CDR3 is TGTGCCAGCAGCTTAGTTGCGGATGAGCAGTTCTTC. It specifies CASSLVADEQFF.

The V and J genes are TRBV30 and TRBJ2-1, with 13 bases fitting TRBD2. V lost 3 bases to trimming and J lost 4 bases; unmatched junction nucleotides: 3. This CDR3 spans 15 amino acids. The germline V gene encodes CDR1 GTSNPN and CDR2 SVGIG (reference sequence). Here the CDR3 DNA reads TGTGCCTGGAGCCCACTAGCGGGAGGGTACAATGAGCAGTTCTTC. It encodes CAWSPLAGGYNEQFF.

This clone was observed once. The J gene is TRBJ2-6, the V gene TRBV30; D is uncertain. Germline loops: CDR1 GTSNPN, CDR2 SVGIG (reference sequence). This CDR3 comprises 17 residues. Trimming took 2 bases from V and 0 from J, leaving 14 bases between them. CDR3 region: CAWSKWTANSGANVLTF. Here the CDR3 DNA reads TGTGCCTGGAGTAAATGGACGGCAAACTCTGGGGCCAACGTCCTGACTTTC.

V usage is TRBV5-1 and J usage is TRBJ2-7; D remains unclear. The ends were cut back, 4 bases at V and 5 bases at J, with 19 bases in the middle. Germline assignment: CDR1 SGHRS and CDR2 YFSETQ. CDR3 length equals 15 residues. This CDR3 is CASSTASGPRDEQYF. The CDR3 nucleotides are TGCGCCAGCAGCACGGCATCGGGCCCCCGGGACGAGCAGTACTTC.

The V gene is TRBV18, the J gene TRBJ2-7, with D possibly TRBD2 on 6 matching bases. CDR3 length: 15 residues. V lost 6 bases, J lost 3 bases, and 18 bases lay in between. Germline V lookup: CDR1 KGHSH, CDR2 LQKENI. The CDR3 loop reads CASSSAPVGGYEQYV. CDR3 in DNA: TGTGCCAGCTCGTCGGCTCCCGTGGGAGGCTACGAGCAGTACGTC.

The V and J genes are TRBV7-2 and TRBJ1-2, with D perhaps matching TRBD1 (5 bases). CDR3 length equals 14 residues. CDR1 SGHTA and CDR2 FQGNSA come from the germline V gene. Trimming left V 5 bases short and J 3 bases short, with 13 bases between. The CDR3 DNA follows: TGTGCCAGCAGCCCCCTCCGGGGGGACTATGGCTACACCTTC. Its protein product is CASSPLRGDYGYTF.

This rearrangement joins TRBV5-6 to TRBJ2-3; the D call may be TRBD1 or TRBD2 (5 bases each). The CDR3 sequence is 13 residues long. V shed 3 bases and J shed 7 bases, with 12 bases lying between them. From germline, CDR1 is SGHDT and CDR2 YYEEEE. The CDR3 coding sequence is TGTGCCAGCAGCTGGGGACCGGGGAATACGCAGTATTTT. This gives the protein CASSWGPGNTQYF.

The gene calls are TRBV24-1 and TRBJ2-1; D ambiguous. Trimming pared 0 bases from V and 13 bases from J, leaving 15 bases between. Germline CDR1 is KGHDR and CDR2 is SFDVKD. This CDR3 contains 14 residues. The CDR3 is CATSDLPVDRGQFF. The CDR3 DNA reads as TGTGCCACCAGTGATTTGCCCGTCGACCGCGGACAGTTCTTC.

V gene TRBV5-6 combines with J gene TRBJ2-1; tentatively, D is TRBD2 (6 bases). CDR1 is SGHDT and CDR2 is YYEEEE in the germline V gene. There are 14 residues in the CDR3. V was shortened by 4 bases and J by 2 bases, with 10 bases between the two germline ends. Here the CDR3 DNA reads TGTGCCAGCAGCGCGGGAATGGCCTACAATGAGCAGTTCTTC. Amino acids: CASSAGMAYNEQFF.

The chain carries TRBV5-5 and TRBJ1-1; D might be TRBD1 (5 bases). CDR1 is SGHKS and CDR2 is YYEKEE in the germline V gene (reference sequence). The CDR3 has 13 amino acids. The germline V and J ends were trimmed by 2 bases and 4 bases, with 9 bases remaining between them. CDR3 in DNA: TGTGCCAGCAGCTTCGGGGCGGGCACTGAAGCTTTCTTT. It encodes CASSFGAGTEAFF.

The chain uses TRBV9 and TRBJ1-2; tentative D call: TRBD1 (6 bases). Trimming cost V 0 bases and J 7 bases, with 22 bases left between them. The CDR3 length is 17 residues. Germline CDR1 is SGDLS and CDR2 is YYNGEE. The CDR3 sequence is CASSVDSTPGHYSGYTF. CDR3 DNA: TGTGCCAGCAGCGTAGACTCCACCCCGGGACACTATAGTGGCTACACCTTC. Together with reference TRBV9 and TRBJ1-2, the CDR3 gives the full variable domain: DSGVTQTPKHLITATGQRVTLRCSPRSGDLSVYWYQQSLDQGLQFLIQYYNGEERAKGNILERFSAQQFPDLHSELNLSSLELGDSALYFCASSVDSTPGHYSGYTFGSGTRLTVV.